This TCR beta chain was profiled in a study of CD8+CD57+ T cells in acquired aplastic anemia. The overall study: Sorted CD4+ and CD8+ cell DNA averaged roughly 3.2 ug. The study, taken as a whole, reports: Both patients and controls carried the same twenty-nine CD8+ CDR3 sequences.

Patients picked for sequencing had shown CD8+CD57+ cell expansion detected by flow cytometry. Among the patients, none had received any therapy at the time of blood sampling. CDR3 size: 13 residues. Germline lookup yields CDR1 SGHTA and CDR2 FQGNSA. With 0 bases removed from V and 9 bases from J, the gap between germline ends came to 9 bases. Using genomic DNA as the template, TCR beta VDJ and CDR3 profiling was carried out. From the reads, TCRdb called clonotypes with MiXCR, one entry per CDR3 protein. The sample holds more than 250,000 distinct CDR3 sequences, around 82% seen once. Regarding this clonotype: Antigen: not known.

Sequenced sample: sorted CD4+, CD8+, or CD8+CD57+ T cells (not recorded which) from PBMCs. The clonotype comes from a human donor with aplastic anemia. The rearrangement joins TRBV7-2 to TRBJ2-1; D remains ambiguous. CDR3 amino acids: CASSLAQISEQFF. In nucleotides, the CDR3 is TGTGCCAGCAGCTTAGCCCAAATAAGTGAGCAGTTCTTC.